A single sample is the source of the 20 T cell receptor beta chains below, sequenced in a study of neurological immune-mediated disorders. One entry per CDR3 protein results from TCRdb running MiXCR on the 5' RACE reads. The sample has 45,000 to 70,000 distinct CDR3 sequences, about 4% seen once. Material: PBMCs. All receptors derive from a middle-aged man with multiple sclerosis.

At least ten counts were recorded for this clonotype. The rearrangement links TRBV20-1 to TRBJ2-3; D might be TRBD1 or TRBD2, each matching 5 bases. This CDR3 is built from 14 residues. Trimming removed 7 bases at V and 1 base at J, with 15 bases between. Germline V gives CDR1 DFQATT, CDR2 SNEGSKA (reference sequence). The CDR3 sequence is CSVRTVRGTDTQYF. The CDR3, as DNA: TGCAGTGTTCGGACTGTCAGGGGCACAGATACGCAGTATTTT.

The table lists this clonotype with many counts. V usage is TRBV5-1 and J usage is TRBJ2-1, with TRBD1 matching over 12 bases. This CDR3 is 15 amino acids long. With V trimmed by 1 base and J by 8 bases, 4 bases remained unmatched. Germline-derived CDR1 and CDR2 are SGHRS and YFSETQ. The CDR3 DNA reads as TGCGCCAGCAGCTTGAGGGACAGGGGGCTCTATGAGCAGTTCTTC. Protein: CASSLRDRGLYEQFF.

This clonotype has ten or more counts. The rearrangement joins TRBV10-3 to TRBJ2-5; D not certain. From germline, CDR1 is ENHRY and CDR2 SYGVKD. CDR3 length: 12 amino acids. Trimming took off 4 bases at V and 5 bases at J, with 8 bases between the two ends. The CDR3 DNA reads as TGTGCCATCAGTGCCTCCCGGGAGACCCAGTACTTC. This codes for CAISASRETQYF.

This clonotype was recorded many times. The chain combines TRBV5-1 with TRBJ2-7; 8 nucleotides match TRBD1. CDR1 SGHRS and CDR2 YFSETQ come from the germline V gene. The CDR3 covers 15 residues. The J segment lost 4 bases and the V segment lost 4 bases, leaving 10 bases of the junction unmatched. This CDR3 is CASSASGTGHYEQYF. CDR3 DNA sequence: TGCGCCAGCAGCGCATCCGGGACAGGTCATTACGAGCAGTACTTC.

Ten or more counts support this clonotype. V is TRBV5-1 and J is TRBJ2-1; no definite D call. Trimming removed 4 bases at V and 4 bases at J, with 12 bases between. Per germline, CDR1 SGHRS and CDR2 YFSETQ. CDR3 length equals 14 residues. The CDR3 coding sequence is TGCGCCAGCAGCCAAGACGACTCGTACAATGAGCAGTTCTTC. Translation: CASSQDDSYNEQFF. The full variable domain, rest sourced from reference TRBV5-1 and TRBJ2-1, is KAGVTQTPRYLIKTRGQQVTLSCSPISGHRSVSWYQQTPGQGLQFLFEYFSETQRNKGNFPGRFSGRQFSNSRSEMNVSTLELGDSALYLCASSQDDSYNEQFFGPGTRLTVL.

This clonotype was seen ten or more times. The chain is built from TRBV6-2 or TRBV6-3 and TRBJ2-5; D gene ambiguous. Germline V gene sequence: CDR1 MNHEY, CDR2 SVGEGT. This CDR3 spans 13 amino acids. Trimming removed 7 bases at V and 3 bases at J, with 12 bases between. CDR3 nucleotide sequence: TGTGCCAGCACCGCACTCATTGAAGAGACCCAGTACTTC. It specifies CASTALIEETQYF.

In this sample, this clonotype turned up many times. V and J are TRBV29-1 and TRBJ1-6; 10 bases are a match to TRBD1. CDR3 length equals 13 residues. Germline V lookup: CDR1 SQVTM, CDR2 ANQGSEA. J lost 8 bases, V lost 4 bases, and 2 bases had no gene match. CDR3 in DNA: TGCAGCGTTGGAGGGACAGGGGATTCACCCCTCCACTTT. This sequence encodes CSVGGTGDSPLHF.

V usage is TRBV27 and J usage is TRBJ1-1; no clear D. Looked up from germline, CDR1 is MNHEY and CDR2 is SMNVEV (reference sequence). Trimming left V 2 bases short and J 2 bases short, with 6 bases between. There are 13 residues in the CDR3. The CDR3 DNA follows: TGTGCCAGCAGTTTAATACCAAACACTGAAGCTTTCTTT. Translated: CASSLIPNTEAFF.

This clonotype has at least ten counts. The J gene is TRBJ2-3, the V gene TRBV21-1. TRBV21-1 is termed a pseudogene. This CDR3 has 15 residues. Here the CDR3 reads CASSKSRHSTDTQYF. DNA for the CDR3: TGTGCCAGCAGCAAGTCGAGACACAGCACAGATACGCAGTATTTT.

In nucleotides, the CDR3 is TGTGCCAGCAGTGGTTCGGACAGGATCCCTTTAAATGAGCAGTTCTTC. Its protein is CASSGSDRIPLNEQFF. V and J are TRBV2 and TRBJ2-1; 7 nucleotides match TRBD1. Germline trimming cut 4 bases from V and 7 bases from J; bases unmatched to any gene: 13. The CDR3 is made up of 16 amino acids. Germline V CDR1 and CDR2: SNHLY, FYNNEI.

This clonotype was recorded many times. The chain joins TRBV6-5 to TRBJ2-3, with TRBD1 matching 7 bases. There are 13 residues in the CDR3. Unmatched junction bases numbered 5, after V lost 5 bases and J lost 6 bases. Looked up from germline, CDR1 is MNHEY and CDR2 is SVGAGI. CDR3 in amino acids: CASSTDRTDTQYF. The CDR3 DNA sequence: TGTGCCAGCAGTACGGACAGGACGGATACGCAGTATTTT.

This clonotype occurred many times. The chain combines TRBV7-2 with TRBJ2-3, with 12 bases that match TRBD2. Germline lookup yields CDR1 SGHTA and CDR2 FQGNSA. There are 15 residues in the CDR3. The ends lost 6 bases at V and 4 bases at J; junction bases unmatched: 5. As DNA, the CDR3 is TGTGCCAGCAGTCCCCTAGCGGGGGGGCCAGATACGCAGTATTTT. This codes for CASSPLAGGPDTQYF.

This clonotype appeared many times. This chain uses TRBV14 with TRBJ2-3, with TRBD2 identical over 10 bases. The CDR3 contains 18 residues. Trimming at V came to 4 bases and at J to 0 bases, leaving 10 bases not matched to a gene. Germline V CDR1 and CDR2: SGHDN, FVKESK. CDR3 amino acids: CASSPYIAGGLSTDTQYF. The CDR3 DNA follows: TGTGCCAGCAGCCCTTACATAGCGGGAGGACTTAGCACAGATACGCAGTATTTT.

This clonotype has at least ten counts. The CDR3 nucleotides are TGTGCCAGCAGCTCCGGGACAGGCGATGGCTACACCTTC. Protein product: CASSSGTGDGYTF. The chain couples TRBV7-2 to TRBJ1-2; 8 nucleotides align to TRBD1. CDR1 and CDR2 from the germline V gene are SGHTA and FQGNSA. With V trimmed by 4 bases and J by 6 bases, 4 bases remained unmatched. The CDR3 extends over 13 amino acids.

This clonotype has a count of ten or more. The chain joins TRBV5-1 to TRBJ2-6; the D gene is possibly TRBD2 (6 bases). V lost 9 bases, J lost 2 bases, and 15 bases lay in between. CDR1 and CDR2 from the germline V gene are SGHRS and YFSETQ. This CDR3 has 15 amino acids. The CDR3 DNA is TGCGCCATTTCAGACCCGGGGGCTGGGGCCAACGTCCTGACTTTC. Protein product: CAISDPGAGANVLTF.

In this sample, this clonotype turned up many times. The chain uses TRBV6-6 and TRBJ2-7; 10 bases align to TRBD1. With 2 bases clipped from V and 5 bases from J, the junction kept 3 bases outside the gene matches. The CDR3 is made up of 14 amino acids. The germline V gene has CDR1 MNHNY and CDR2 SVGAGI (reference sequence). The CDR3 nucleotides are TGTGCCAGCAGTTACGGACAGGGGGACGACGAGCAGTACTTC. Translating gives CASSYGQGDDEQYF.

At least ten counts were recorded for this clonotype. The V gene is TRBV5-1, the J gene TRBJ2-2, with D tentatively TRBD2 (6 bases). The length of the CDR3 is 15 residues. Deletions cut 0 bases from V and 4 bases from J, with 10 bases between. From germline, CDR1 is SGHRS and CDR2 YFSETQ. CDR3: CASSLGRGGTGELFF. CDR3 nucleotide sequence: TGCGCCAGCAGCTTGGGGAGGGGAGGCACCGGGGAGCTGTTTTTT.

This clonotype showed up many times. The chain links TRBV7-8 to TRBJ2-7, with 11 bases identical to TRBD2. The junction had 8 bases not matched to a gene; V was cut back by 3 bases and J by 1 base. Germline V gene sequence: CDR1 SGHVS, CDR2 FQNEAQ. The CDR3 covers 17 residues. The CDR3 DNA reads TGTGCCAGCAGCTTTTTGGGGGGGACTAGCGGTTCCTACGAGCAGTACTTC. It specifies CASSFLGGTSGSYEQYF.

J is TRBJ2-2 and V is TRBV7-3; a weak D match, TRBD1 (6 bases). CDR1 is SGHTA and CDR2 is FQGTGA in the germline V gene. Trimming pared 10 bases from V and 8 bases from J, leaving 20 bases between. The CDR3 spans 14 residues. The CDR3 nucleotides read TGTGCCAACAGGGCCGGGTCCCTTAGGGGGGAGCTGTTTTTT. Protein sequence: CANRAGSLRGELFF.

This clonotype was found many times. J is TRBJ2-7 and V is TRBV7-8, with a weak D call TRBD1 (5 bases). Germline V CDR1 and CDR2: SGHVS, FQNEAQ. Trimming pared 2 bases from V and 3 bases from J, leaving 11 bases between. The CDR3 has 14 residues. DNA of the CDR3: TGTGCCAGCAGCTTACTTCGCGGACACTACGAGCAGTACTTC. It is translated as CASSLLRGHYEQYF.